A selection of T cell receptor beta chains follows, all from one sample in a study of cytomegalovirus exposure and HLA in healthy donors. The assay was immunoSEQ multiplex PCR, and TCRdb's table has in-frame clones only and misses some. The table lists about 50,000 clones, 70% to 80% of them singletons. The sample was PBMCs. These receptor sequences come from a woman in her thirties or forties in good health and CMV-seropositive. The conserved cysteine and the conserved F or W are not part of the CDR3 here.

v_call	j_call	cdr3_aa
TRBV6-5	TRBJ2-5	ASSSSRASRETQY
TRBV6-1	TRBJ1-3	ASSEAYREGNTIY
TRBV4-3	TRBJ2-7	ASSQELGRHEQY
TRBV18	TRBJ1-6	ASSPPGQGGSPLH
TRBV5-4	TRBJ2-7	ASSYPGRDEQY
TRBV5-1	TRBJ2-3	ASSTSGAPADTQY
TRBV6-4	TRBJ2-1	ASSDSSGGANEQF
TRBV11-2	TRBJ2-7	ASSLGGAVVSYEQY
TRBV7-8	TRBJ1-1	ASSPRDRAAFDMNTEAF
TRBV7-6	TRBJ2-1	ASSLGLTLGGEQF
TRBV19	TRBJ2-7	ASSPGTGGEQY
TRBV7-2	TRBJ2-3	ASSPQGSRTDTQY
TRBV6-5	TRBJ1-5	ASRGGISNQPQH
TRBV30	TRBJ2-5	AWKRGGETQY
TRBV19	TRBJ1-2	ASGSRANYGYT
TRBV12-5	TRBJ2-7	ASGTTGTGDYEQY
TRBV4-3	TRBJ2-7	ASSPQGQGPVEQY
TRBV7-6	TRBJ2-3	ASSLYERAGTDTQY
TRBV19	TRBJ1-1	ASSSGTGNTEAF
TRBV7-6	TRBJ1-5	ASSLDSMAPQH
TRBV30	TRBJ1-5	AWSPQAFSNQPQH
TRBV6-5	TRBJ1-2	ASTKTGNYGYT
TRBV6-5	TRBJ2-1	ASSPGLAGSDEQF
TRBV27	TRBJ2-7	ASKPVGQGSYEQY
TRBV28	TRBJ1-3	ASGTGPNTIY
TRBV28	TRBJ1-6	ASRETGGSPLH
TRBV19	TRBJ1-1	ASWQGGGTEAF
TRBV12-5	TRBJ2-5	ASGLGGGTQY
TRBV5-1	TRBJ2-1	ASSLGGLAGWDEQF
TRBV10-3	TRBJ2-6	AISPVAGANVLT
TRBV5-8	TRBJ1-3	ASSSFTGIHSGNTIY